The 3 T cell receptor beta chains given below trace back to one sample, sequenced in a study of T cells in Graves' hyperthyroidism and ophthalmopathy (dated by TCRdb to between 2017 and 2020). The receptor library was made with multiplex PCR. The listed sequencing device is Illumina HiSeq 2000. The TCR beta CDR3 regions were amplified from RNA transcripts. The TCR CDR3 was subjected to a first round of RT-PCR using the HTBI primer set and the Qiagen OneStep RT-PCR kit. Using fastp trimming at Q25 and MiXCR clonotype assembly, TCRdb reanalyzed the public sequencing data and kept in-frame beta chains. When rows share a CDR3 protein, they turn into one entry using the most common DNA and genes. The sample yields hundreds of thousands of distinct CDR3 sequences; about 45% were counted once. The ten top clones hold roughly 7.2% of the sample. Sequenced sample: peripheral blood or thyroid tissue (not recorded which). These receptors came from an adult man with Graves' disease, either hyperthyroidism or ophthalmopathy (not recorded which).

This clonotype has more than one count but fewer than ten. The rearrangement joins TRBV15 to TRBJ2-5, with D hard to call. V was clipped by 5 bases and J by 4 bases, with 11 bases between them. The V gene's germline CDR1 is LNHNV and CDR2 YYDKDF (reference sequence). The CDR3 length is 13 residues. The CDR3 DNA reads as TGTGCCACCAGCTTAATCTCTGGAGAGACCCAGTACTTC. Translation: CATSLISGETQYF.

The V gene is TRBV20-1, the J gene TRBJ2-7; TRBD1 agrees at 11 bases. Germline V gives CDR1 DFQATT, CDR2 SNEGSKA (reference sequence). The CDR3 loop spans 16 amino acids. V lost 0 bases and J lost 1; bases outside the gene matches: 5. The CDR3 DNA is TGCAGTGCTAGAGATCCAGGACAGGGGGCATCCTACGAGCAGTACTTC. Translating it yields CSARDPGQGASYEQYF.

The chain employs TRBV2 and TRBJ1-2; 10 nucleotides align to TRBD1. The CDR3 has 13 amino acids. With 6 bases clipped from V and 10 bases from J, the junction kept 8 bases outside the gene matches. In germline, CDR1 is SNHLY, CDR2 FYNNEI. CDR3 nucleotide sequence: TGTGCCAGCAGCTTCGGACAGGGGGTGTCCTACACCTTC. Protein product: CASSFGQGVSYTF.